One and the same sample provided the 26 T cell receptor beta chains below, sequenced in a study of T cells after yellow fever vaccination. TCRdb itself ran the 5' RACE reads through MiXCR, one entry per CDR3 protein. The table includes a few hundred thousand distinct CDR3 sequences, 6.9% detected once. Sequences were derived from CD4+ T cells sorted from PBMCs, sampled 15 days after the yellow fever booster vaccination. The receptors were sampled from a man between 25 and 39 years old who received the YFV17D yellow fever vaccine.

This clonotype was found many times. The chain has TRBV29-1 and TRBJ2-3; 7 nucleotides match TRBD2. Germline CDR1 and CDR2: SQVTM and ANQGSEA. There are 13 residues in the CDR3. The junction had 4 bases not matched to a gene; V was cut back by 5 bases and J by 2 bases. CDR3 coding DNA: TGCAGCGTTCTAGCGGTATACACAGATACGCAGTATTTT. It specifies CSVLAVYTDTQYF.

The sample holds a few counts of this clonotype. The rearrangement links TRBV6-5 to TRBJ2-1, with 13 bases fitting TRBD2. The CDR3 length is 17 residues. V shed 2 bases and J 2 bases; nucleotides not matched to a gene: 3. Germline V gene lookup returns CDR1 MNHEY and CDR2 SVGAGI. CDR3 sequence (DNA): TGTGCCAGCAGTTACCGGACTAGCGGGAGACCCTACAATGAGCAGTTCTTC. It yields the protein CASSYRTSGRPYNEQFF.

This clonotype was observed a handful of times. This chain joins TRBV5-1 and TRBJ1-5; no definite D call. V was cut by 3 bases and J by 8 bases, with 15 bases left in between. The germline gives CDR1 SGHRS, CDR2 YFSETQ. The CDR3 totals 14 residues. The CDR3 sequence: CASSWEAGSEPQHF. In nucleotides, the CDR3 is TGCGCCAGCAGCTGGGAAGCCGGGAGTGAGCCCCAGCATTTT.

Ten or more counts support this clonotype. The chain couples TRBV12-3 or TRBV12-4 to TRBJ1-5; 7 bases agree with TRBD1. The CDR3 runs 13 residues. V dropped 7 bases and J dropped 7; count of bases not matched to a gene: 7. The CDR3 sequence: CASTPGGGQPQHF. CDR3 DNA sequence: TGTGCCAGCACACCAGGGGGTGGACAGCCCCAGCATTTT.

In this sample, this clonotype turned up many times. The V gene is TRBV30, the J gene TRBJ1-6; D gene ambiguous. Germline assignment: CDR1 GTSNPN and CDR2 SVGIG (reference sequence). The CDR3 runs to 13 residues. Trimming removed 5 bases from V and 8 bases from J, with 13 bases in between. CDR3 DNA sequence: TGTGCCTGGTCGCGATCCCGGGATTCACCCCTCCACTTT. It codes for CAWSRSRDSPLHF.

This clonotype was counted between two and nine times. The V call is TRBV5-6, the J call TRBJ2-3; D is unresolved. V dropped 0 bases and J dropped 0 bases, with 8 bases sitting between them. Per the germline V gene, CDR1 is SGHDT and CDR2 is YYEEEE. CDR3 length: 15 amino acids. The chain's CDR3 is CASSLGVDSTDTQYF. In DNA form, the CDR3 reads TGTGCCAGCAGCTTGGGGGTGGACAGCACAGATACGCAGTATTTT.

This rearrangement joins TRBV7-2 to TRBJ2-2, with TRBD1 as a possible D gene (6 bases). The germline V gene has CDR1 SGHTA and CDR2 FQGNSA. This CDR3 has 15 amino acids. V dropped 5 bases and J dropped 3 bases, with 13 bases sitting between them. CDR3 sequence (DNA): TGTGCCAGCAGCGCCACAGGGTTGGACACCGGGGAGCTGTTTTTT. Protein sequence: CASSATGLDTGELFF.

This clonotype was counted between two and nine times. The rearrangement uses TRBV5-1 and TRBJ2-3; possibly TRBD2 for D (5 bases). Trimming pared 4 bases from V and 4 bases from J, leaving 16 bases between. The CDR3 is 15 residues long. Germline lookup yields CDR1 SGHRS and CDR2 YFSETQ. The CDR3 region has the DNA TGCGCCAGCAGCGCGGGCGGGCATAGGGCAGATACGCAGTATTTT. Protein: CASSAGGHRADTQYF. The variable domain in full, with the rest retrieved from reference TRBV5-1 and TRBJ2-3, is KAGVTQTPRYLIKTRGQQVTLSCSPISGHRSVSWYQQTPGQGLQFLFEYFSETQRNKGNFPGRFSGRQFSNSRSEMNVSTLELGDSALYLCASSAGGHRADTQYFGPGTRLTVL.

This clonotype came up many times. This chain joins TRBV7-9 and TRBJ2-3; TRBD2 agrees at 13 bases. The germline gives CDR1 SEHNR, CDR2 FQNEAQ (reference sequence). The trim removed 5 bases at V and 5 bases at J, leaving 7 bases unmatched. This CDR3 is built from 16 residues. The CDR3 loop reads CASSGHRTSGGDTQYF. CDR3 nucleotide sequence: TGTGCCAGCAGCGGCCATCGGACTAGCGGGGGAGATACGCAGTATTTT.

This clonotype was counted at least ten times. This chain connects TRBV4-3 to TRBJ2-1, with 8 bases aligning to TRBD2. The CDR3 is 16 amino acids. V trimming: 0 bases; J trimming: 7 bases; junction bases outside the gene matches: 8. From germline, CDR1 is LGHNA and CDR2 YSLEER. CDR3 in DNA: TGCGCCAGCAGCCAAGAAGGTGCGGGAGGTATGAATGAGCAGTTCTTC. Protein sequence: CASSQEGAGGMNEQFF.

This clonotype came up a few times. This chain links TRBV7-8 with TRBJ2-1, with a tentative D call TRBD2 (6 bases). The CDR3 length is 15 residues. Germline values: CDR1 SGHVS, CDR2 FQNEAQ. The V end lost 5 bases, the J end lost 6 bases, and 17 bases lay between the germline ends. For the CDR3, the DNA is TGTGCCAGCAGCACCCCCCGAGGCGGGACCAATGAGCAGTTCTTC. This encodes CASSTPRGGTNEQFF.

This clonotype was seen a handful of times. The chain links TRBV3-1 to TRBJ2-6; D is possibly TRBD2 (6 bases). This CDR3 spans 16 amino acids. V gave up 4 bases and J gave up 2 bases, with 12 bases separating them. Germline V gene data show CDR1 as LGHDT and CDR2 as YNNKEL (reference sequence). The DNA for the CDR3 is TGTGCCAGCAGCCTAGCGGCAGAGGCTGGGGCCAACGTCCTGACTTTC. It specifies CASSLAAEAGANVLTF.

As concerns this clonotype: A much larger clone differs from this one at a single base, so this may be a read error. The chain uses TRBV5-1 and TRBJ2-5, with D tentatively TRBD1 (6 bases). The germline CDR1 and CDR2 sequences are SGHRS and YFSETQ. The CDR3 is 14 residues long. Trimming took off 1 base at V and 5 bases at J, with 12 bases between the two ends. The CDR3 region is CASSLTGPHETQYF. The CDR3 nucleotides are TGCGCCAGCAGCTTGACAGGGCCACATGAGACCCAGTACTTC.

J is TRBJ2-4 and V is TRBV3-1; D remains unclear. This CDR3 comprises 14 residues. The V gene lost 4 bases and the J gene lost 0 bases, with 7 bases spanning the gap. Germline V gene sequence: CDR1 LGHDT, CDR2 YNNKEL (reference sequence). The CDR3 spells CASSPDLAKNIQYF. The DNA for the CDR3 is TGTGCCAGCAGCCCTGATCTAGCCAAAAACATTCAGTACTTC. Full variable domain (outside the CDR3, taken from reference TRBV3-1 and TRBJ2-4): DTAVSQTPKYLVTQMGNDKSIKCEQNLGHDTMYWYKQDSKKFLKIMFSYNNKELIINETVPNRFSPKSPDKAHLNLHINSLELGDSAVYFCASSPDLAKNIQYFGAGTRLSVL.

The table lists this clonotype with many counts. The gene calls are TRBV18 and TRBJ2-1; no firm D call. The CDR3 has 12 amino acids. Trimming cost V 6 bases and J 9 bases, with 12 bases left between them. CDR1 KGHSH and CDR2 LQKENI come from the germline V gene. CDR3 in amino acids: CASSQSRAEQFF. In DNA, the CDR3 is TGTGCCAGCTCCCAGTCCCGGGCTGAGCAGTTCTTC.

This clonotype was seen many times. The CDR3 nucleotides read TGTGCCAGCGCGGGTCTAGCGGGAGCCAATGAGCAGTTCTTC. Amino acid sequence: CASAGLAGANEQFF. The gene calls are TRBV18 and TRBJ2-1; TRBD2 matches at 10 bases. This CDR3 has 14 amino acids. Per germline, CDR1 KGHSH and CDR2 LQKENI. Unmatched junction bases numbered 7, after V lost 8 bases and J lost 6 bases.

This clonotype was seen a few times. The chain couples TRBV1 to TRBJ2-5; TRBD2, as called in the table, went unchecked against the DNA. TRBV1 is a pseudogene. The CDR3 is 15 residues long. In DNA form, the CDR3 reads TGCACCAGCAGCCGGACTAGCGGGAGTGGGGAGACCCAGTACTTC. Translated, it gives CTSSRTSGSGETQYF.

As for this clonotype: A much larger clone sits a single nucleotide away, making a read error possible. This chain uses TRBV5-4 with TRBJ2-3, with D perhaps TRBD1 (6 bases). CDR3 length: 15 residues. V was shortened by 7 bases and J by 2 bases, with 17 bases between the two germline ends. CDR1 and CDR2 from the germline V gene are SGHNT and YYREEE (reference sequence). In nucleotides, the CDR3 is TGTGCCAGCGGGCAATCCCAGGGACACACAGATACGCAGTATTTT. Translated: CASGQSQGHTDTQYF.

This clonotype was counted many times. The rearrangement links TRBV20-1 to TRBJ2-5, with TRBD1 as a possible D gene (5 bases). Germline CDR1 is DFQATT and CDR2 is SNEGSKA (reference sequence). V was cut by 4 bases and J by 5 bases, with 23 bases left in between. The CDR3 spans 16 residues. In DNA form, the CDR3 reads TGCAGTGCTATTTTTTCTGCAGGGCGGTCGGTCGAGACCCAGTACTTC. Its protein product is CSAIFSAGRSVETQYF.

This clonotype was observed at least ten times. This chain uses TRBV7-2 with TRBJ1-6; D ambiguous. Germline-derived CDR1 and CDR2 are SGHTA and FQGNSA. V was clipped by 5 bases and J by 6 bases, with 14 bases between them. The CDR3 spans 15 residues. CDR3 amino acids: CASSPVRSINSPLHF. The CDR3 DNA follows: TGTGCCAGCAGCCCCGTCCGCAGTATTAATTCACCCCTCCACTTT.

This clonotype turned up a few times. This chain connects TRBV24-1 to TRBJ2-1; 11 positions match TRBD1. Germline CDR1 KGHDR, CDR2 SFDVKD. The CDR3 consists of 16 residues. J was trimmed by 7 bases and V by 2 bases; bases with no gene match: 6. The CDR3: CATSDSGQGVGNEQFF. CDR3 nucleotide sequence: TGTGCCACCAGTGATTCGGGACAGGGGGTAGGGAATGAGCAGTTCTTC.

There are many counts of this clonotype. The chain joins TRBV27 to TRBJ2-1, with 9 nucleotides matching TRBD2. J lost 7 bases, V lost 5 bases, and 21 bases had no gene match. Germline assignment: CDR1 MNHEY and CDR2 SMNVEV (reference sequence). The CDR3 covers 19 residues. The CDR3 nucleotides are TGTGCCAGCAGTGTAGGACGTAGCGGGAGCGGGCTAGCGGTAAATGAGCAGTTCTTC. This codes for CASSVGRSGSGLAVNEQFF.

This clonotype was seen a handful of times. The CDR3 is CASSLGTPLRYF. CDR3 sequence (DNA): TGTGCCAGCAGTTTGGGAACGCCATTGCGGTATTTT. V is TRBV28 and J is TRBJ2-3; D gene unclear. CDR1 and CDR2 from the germline V gene are MDHEN and SYDVKM. V was clipped by 3 bases and J by 14 bases, with 15 bases between them. This CDR3 contains 12 residues.

The CDR3 coding sequence is TGTGCCAGCTGGGGTAAGACAAGGGTGCAGTTCTTC. It translates to CASWGKTRVQFF. The chain carries TRBV27 and TRBJ2-1; no firm D call. V was pared by 8 bases and J by 12 bases, with 17 bases between. Germline V gives CDR1 MNHEY, CDR2 SMNVEV (reference sequence). This CDR3 is built from 12 residues.

This clonotype was seen only a few times. The chain uses TRBV6-1 and TRBJ1-5; no clear D gene. Germline V CDR1 and CDR2: MNHNS, SASEGT. The CDR3 totals 15 residues. Trimming took off 3 bases at V and 3 bases at J, with 12 bases between the two ends. CDR3 region: CASSDRAGYNQPQHF. CDR3 DNA: TGTGCCAGCAGTGACAGAGCGGGATACAATCAGCCCCAGCATTTT.

This clonotype was seen a few times. The rearrangement uses TRBV7-2 and TRBJ2-3; 12 nucleotides line up with TRBD2. CDR1 SGHTA and CDR2 FQGNSA come from the germline V gene. With V trimmed by 6 bases and J by 4 bases, 8 bases remained unmatched. This CDR3 region has 16 residues. CDR3 sequence: CASSRTSGRMADTQYF. In DNA, the CDR3 is TGTGCCAGCAGTCGTACTAGCGGGAGGATGGCAGATACGCAGTATTTT.